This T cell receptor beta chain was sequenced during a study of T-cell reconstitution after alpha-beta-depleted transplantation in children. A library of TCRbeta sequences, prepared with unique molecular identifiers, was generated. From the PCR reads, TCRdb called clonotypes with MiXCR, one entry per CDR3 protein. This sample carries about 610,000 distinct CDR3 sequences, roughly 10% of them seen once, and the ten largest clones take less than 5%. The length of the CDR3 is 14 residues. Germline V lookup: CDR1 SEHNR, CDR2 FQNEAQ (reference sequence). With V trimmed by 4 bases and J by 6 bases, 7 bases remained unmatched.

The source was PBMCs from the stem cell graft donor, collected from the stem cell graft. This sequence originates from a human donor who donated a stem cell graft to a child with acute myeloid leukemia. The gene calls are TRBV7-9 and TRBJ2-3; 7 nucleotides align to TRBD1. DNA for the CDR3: TGTGCCAGCAGCTCCGGGACAGTGCAGGATACGCAGTATTTT. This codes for CASSSGTVQDTQYF.